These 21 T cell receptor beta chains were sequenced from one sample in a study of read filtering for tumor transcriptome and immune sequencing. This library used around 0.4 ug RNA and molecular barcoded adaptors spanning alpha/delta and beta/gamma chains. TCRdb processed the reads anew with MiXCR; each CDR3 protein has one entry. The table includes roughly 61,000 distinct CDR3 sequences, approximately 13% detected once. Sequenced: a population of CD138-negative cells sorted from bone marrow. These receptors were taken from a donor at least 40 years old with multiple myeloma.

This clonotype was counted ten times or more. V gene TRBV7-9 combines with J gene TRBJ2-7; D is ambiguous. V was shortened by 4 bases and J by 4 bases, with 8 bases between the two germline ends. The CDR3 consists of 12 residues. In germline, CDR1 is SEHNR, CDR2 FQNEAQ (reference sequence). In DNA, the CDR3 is TGTGCCAGCAGCTCCTTGGGGTACGAGCAGTACTTC. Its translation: CASSSLGYEQYF.

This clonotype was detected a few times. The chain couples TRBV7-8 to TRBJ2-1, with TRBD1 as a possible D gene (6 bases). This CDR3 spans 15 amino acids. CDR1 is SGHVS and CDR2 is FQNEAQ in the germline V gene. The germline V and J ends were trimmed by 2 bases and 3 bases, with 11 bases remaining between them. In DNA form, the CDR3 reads TGTGCCAGCAGCTTACTGGGCAGGGGCTACAATGAGCAGTTCTTC. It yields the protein CASSLLGRGYNEQFF.

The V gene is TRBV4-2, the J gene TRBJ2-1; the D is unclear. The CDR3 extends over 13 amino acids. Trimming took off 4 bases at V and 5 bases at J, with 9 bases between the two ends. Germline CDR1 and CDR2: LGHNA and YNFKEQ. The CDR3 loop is CASSLSTDNEQFF. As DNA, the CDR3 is TGTGCCAGCAGCCTCTCTACCGACAATGAGCAGTTCTTC.

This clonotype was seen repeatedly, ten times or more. CDR3 amino acids: CSARGTGITSNEKLFF. Written as DNA, the CDR3 is TGCAGTGCTAGAGGGACAGGAATCACTTCTAATGAAAAACTGTTTTTT. V gene TRBV20-1 combines with J gene TRBJ1-4; TRBD1 agrees at 7 bases. V shed 1 base, J shed 3 bases, and the junction held 8 bases outside the gene matches. Germline V gene data show CDR1 as DFQATT and CDR2 as SNEGSKA (reference sequence). This CDR3 is built from 16 residues.

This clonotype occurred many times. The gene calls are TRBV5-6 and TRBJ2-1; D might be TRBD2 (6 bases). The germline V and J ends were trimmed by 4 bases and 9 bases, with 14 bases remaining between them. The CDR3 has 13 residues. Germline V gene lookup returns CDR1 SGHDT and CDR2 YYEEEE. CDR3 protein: CASSPGGGSEQFF. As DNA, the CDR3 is TGTGCCAGCAGCCCCGGGGGAGGTAGTGAGCAGTTCTTC.

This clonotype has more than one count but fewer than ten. CDR3 sequence (DNA): TGTGCCAGCAGCCTGGACAGGGACAATTCACCCCTCCACTTT. As protein: CASSLDRDNSPLHF. V is TRBV5-4 and J is TRBJ1-6, with 8 bases aligning to TRBD1. This CDR3 contains 14 residues. Germline-derived CDR1 and CDR2 are SGHNT and YYREEE (reference sequence). V trimming: 4 bases; J trimming: 7 bases; junction bases outside the gene matches: 4.

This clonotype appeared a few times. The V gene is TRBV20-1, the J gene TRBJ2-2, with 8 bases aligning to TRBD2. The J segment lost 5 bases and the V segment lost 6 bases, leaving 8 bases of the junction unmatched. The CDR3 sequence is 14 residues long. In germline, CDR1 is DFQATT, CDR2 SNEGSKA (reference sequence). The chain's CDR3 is CSATRGGGTGELFF. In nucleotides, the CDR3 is TGCAGTGCCACCCGGGGGGGGGGGACCGGGGAGCTGTTTTTT.

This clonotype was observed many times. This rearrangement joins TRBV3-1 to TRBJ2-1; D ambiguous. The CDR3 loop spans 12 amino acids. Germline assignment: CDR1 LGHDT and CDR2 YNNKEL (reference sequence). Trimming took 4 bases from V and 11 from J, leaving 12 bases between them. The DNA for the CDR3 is TGTGCCAGCAGCCCAGACTTAGCCAAGCAGTTCTTC. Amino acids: CASSPDLAKQFF.

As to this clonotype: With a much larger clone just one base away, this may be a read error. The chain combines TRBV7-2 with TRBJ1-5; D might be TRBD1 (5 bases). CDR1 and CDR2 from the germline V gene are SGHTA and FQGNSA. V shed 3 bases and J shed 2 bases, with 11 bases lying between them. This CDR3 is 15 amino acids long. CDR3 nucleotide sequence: TGTGCCAGCAGCTTCCTAGGGGCGGGCAATCAGCCCCAGCATTTT. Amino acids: CASSFLGAGNQPQHF. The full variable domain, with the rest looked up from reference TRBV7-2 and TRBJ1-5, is GAGVSQSPSNKVTEKGKDVELRCDPISGHTALYWYRQSLGQGLEFLIYFQGNSAPDKSGLPSDRFSAERTGGSVSTLTIQRTQQEDSAVYLCASSFLGAGNQPQHFGDGTRLSIL.

CDR3 region: CASSLFGGLTDTQYF. The CDR3 DNA follows: TGTGCCAGCAGCCTCTTTGGGGGGTTGACAGATACGCAGTATTTT. The chain is built from TRBV11-2 and TRBJ2-3; D may be TRBD2 (6 bases). The V and J ends lost 5 bases and 3 bases respectively, with 15 bases between them. Germline V gives CDR1 SGHAT, CDR2 FQNNGV. There are 15 residues in the CDR3.

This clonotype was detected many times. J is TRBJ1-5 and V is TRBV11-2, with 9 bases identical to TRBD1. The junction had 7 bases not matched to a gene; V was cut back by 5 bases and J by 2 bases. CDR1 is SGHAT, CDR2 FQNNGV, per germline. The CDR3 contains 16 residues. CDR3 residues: CASSPRTGVGNQPQHF. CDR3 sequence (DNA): TGTGCCAGCAGCCCTAGGACAGGGGTGGGCAATCAGCCCCAGCATTTT.

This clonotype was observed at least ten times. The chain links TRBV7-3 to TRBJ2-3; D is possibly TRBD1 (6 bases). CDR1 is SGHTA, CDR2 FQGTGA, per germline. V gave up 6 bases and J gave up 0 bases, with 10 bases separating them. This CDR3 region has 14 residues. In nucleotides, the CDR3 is TGTGCCAGCAGACAGGGAAGGAGCACAGATACGCAGTATTTT. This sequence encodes CASRQGRSTDTQYF. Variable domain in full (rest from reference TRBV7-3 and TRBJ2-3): GAGVSQTPSNKVTEKGKYVELRCDPISGHTALYWYRQSLGQGPEFLIYFQGTGAADDSGLPNDRFFAVRPEGSVSTLKIQRTERGDSAVYLCASRQGRSTDTQYFGPGTRLTVL.

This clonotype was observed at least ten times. The CDR3 spells CSVRQNQETQYF. The CDR3 DNA is TGCAGCGTTAGACAGAACCAAGAGACCCAGTACTTC. This sequence joins TRBV29-1 and TRBJ2-5; TRBD1 is a possible D gene (5 bases). The germline V and J ends were trimmed by 5 bases and 0 bases, with 7 bases remaining between them. CDR1 and CDR2 (germline): SQVTM, ANQGSEA. The CDR3 is 12 amino acids.

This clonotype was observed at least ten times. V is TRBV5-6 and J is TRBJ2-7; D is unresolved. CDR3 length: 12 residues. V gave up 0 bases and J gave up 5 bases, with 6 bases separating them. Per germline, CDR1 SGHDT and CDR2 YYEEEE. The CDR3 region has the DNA TGTGCCAGCAGCTTGGAGTCAGACGAGCAGTACTTC. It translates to CASSLESDEQYF.

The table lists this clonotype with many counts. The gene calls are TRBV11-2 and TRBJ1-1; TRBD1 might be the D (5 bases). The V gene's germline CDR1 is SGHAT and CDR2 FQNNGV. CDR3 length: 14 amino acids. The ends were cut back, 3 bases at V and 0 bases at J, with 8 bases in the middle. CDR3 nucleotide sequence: TGTGCCAGCAGCTTCGAGGGGCTGAACACTGAAGCTTTCTTT. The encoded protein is CASSFEGLNTEAFF.

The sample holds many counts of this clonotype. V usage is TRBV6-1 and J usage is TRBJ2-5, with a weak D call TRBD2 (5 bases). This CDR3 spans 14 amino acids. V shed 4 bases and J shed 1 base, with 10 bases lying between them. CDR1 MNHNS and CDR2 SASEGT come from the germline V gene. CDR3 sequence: CASSVGETQETQYF. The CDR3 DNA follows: TGTGCCAGCAGTGTTGGGGAGACCCAAGAGACCCAGTACTTC.

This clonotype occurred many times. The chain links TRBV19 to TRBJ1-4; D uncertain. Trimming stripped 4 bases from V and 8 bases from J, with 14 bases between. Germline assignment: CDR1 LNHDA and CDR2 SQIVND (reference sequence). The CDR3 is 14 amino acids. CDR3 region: CASSRRTDSEKLFF. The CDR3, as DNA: TGTGCCAGTAGTAGAAGGACGGACTCCGAAAAACTGTTTTTT.

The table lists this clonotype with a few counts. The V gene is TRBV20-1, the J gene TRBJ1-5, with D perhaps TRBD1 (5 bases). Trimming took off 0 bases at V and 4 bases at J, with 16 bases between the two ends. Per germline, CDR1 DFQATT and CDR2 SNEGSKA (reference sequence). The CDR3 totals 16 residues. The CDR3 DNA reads TGCAGTGCTAGAGACGCACGGGGGTCACAAAATCAGCCCCAGCATTTT. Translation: CSARDARGSQNQPQHF.

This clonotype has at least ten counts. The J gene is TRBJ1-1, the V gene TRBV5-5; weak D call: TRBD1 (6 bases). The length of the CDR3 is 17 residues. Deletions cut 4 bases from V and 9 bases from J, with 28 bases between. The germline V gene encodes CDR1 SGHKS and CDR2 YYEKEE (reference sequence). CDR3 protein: CASSLVWAGATGWKAFF. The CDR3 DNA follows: TGTGCCAGCAGCCTCGTTTGGGCGGGGGCGACGGGTTGGAAAGCTTTCTTT.

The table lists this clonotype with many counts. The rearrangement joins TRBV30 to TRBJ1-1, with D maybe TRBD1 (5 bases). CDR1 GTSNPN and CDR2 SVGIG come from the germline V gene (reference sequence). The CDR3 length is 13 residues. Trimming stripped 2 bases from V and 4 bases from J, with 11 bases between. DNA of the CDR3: TGTGCCTGGAGTAGCCAGGGCGCCACTGAAGCTTTCTTT. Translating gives CAWSSQGATEAFF. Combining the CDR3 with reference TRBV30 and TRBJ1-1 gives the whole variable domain SQTIHQWPATLVQPVGSPLSLECTVEGTSNPNLYWYRQAAGRGLQLLFYSVGIGQISSEVPQNLSASRPQDRQFILSSKKLLLSDSGFYLCAWSSQGATEAFFGQGTRLTVV.

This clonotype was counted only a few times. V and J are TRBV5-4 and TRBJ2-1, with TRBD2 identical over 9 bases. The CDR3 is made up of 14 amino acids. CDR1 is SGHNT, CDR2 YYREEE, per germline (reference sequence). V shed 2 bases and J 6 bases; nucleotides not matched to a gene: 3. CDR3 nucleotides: TGTGCCAGCAGCTTCTCAGCGGGGGGCAATGAGCAGTTCTTC. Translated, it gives CASSFSAGGNEQFF. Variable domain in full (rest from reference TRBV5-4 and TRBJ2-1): ETGVTQSPTHLIKTRGQQVTLRCSSQSGHNTVSWYQQALGQGPQFIFQYYREEENGRGNFPPRFSGLQFPNYSSELNVNALELDDSALYLCASSFSAGGNEQFFGPGTRLTVL.